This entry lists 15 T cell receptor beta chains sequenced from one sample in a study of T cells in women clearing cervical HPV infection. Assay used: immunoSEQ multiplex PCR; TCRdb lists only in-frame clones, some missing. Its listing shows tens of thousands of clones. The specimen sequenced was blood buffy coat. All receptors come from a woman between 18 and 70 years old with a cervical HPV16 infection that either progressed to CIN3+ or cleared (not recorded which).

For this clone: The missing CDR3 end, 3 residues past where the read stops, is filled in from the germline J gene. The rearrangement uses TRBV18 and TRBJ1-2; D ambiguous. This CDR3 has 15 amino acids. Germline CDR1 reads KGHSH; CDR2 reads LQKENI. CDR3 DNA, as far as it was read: TGTGCCAGCTCACCTCTGACTAGCGGGAGCCACGAC. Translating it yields CASSPLTSGSHD. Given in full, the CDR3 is CASSPLTSGSHDYTF.

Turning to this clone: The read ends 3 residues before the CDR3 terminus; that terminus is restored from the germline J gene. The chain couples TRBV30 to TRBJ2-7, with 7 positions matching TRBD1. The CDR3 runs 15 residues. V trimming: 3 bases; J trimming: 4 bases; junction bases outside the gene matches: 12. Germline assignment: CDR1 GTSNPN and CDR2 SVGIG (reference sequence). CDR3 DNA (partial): TGTGCCTGGAGCCGTCGAGCCGGGACAGCTTACGAG. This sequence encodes CAWSRRAGTAYE. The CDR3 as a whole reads CAWSRRAGTAYEQYF.

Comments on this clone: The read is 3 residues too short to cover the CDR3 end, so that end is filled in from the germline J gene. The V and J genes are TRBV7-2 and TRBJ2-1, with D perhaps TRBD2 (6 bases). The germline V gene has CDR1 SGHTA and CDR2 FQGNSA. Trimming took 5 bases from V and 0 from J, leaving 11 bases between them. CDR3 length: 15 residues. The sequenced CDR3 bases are TGTGCCAGCAGCCCATCGACTAGCTCCTACAATGAG. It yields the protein CASSPSTSSYNE. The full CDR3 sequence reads CASSPSTSSYNEQFF.

Incomplete CDR3 DNA: TGCGCCAGCAGCCGAGGACTAGCGTATACTACCTCCTACGAG. Translated: CASSRGLAYTTSYE. The whole CDR3 protein is CASSRGLAYTTSYEQYF. The chain has TRBV4-1 and TRBJ2-7; 9 nucleotides match TRBD2. The read halts 3 residues ahead of the CDR3 end, with the missing end drawn from the germline J gene. This CDR3 is 17 amino acids long. Looked up from germline, CDR1 is MGHRA and CDR2 is YSYEKL. The V segment lost 4 bases and the J segment 0 bases; nucleotides outside the gene matches: 10.

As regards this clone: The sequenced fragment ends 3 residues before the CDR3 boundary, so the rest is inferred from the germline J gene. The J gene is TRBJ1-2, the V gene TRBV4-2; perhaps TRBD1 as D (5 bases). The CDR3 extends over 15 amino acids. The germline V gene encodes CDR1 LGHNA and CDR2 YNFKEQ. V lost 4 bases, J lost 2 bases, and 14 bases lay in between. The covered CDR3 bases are TGTGCCAGCAGCCCCGAGGGCAGGGCGAACTATGGC. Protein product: CASSPEGRANYG. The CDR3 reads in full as CASSPEGRANYGYTF.

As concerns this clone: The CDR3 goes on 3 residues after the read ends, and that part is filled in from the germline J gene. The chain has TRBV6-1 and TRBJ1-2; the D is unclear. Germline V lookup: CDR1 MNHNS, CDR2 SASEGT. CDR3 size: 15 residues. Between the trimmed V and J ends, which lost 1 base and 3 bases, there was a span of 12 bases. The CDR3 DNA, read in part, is TGTGCCAGCAGTGAAGGGGTAGTAGGGTACTATGGC. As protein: CASSEGVVGYYG. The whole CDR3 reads CASSEGVVGYYGYTF.

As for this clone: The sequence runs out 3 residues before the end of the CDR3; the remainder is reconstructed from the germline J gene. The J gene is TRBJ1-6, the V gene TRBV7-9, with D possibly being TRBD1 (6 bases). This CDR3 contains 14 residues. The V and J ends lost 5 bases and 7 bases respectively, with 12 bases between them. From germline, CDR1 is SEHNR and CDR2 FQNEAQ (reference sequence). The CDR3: CASSSGQRNSPLHF. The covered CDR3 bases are TGTGCCAGCAGCAGTGGACAGAGAAATTCACCC.

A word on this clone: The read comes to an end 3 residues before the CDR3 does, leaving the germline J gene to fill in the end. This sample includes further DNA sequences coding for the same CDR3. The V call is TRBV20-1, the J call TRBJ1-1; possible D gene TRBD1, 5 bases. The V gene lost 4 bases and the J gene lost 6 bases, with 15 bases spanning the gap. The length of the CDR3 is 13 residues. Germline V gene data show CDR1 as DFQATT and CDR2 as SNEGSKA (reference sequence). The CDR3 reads CSAKITKGSEAFF. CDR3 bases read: TGCAGTGCTAAGATTACAAAGGGGTCTGAA.

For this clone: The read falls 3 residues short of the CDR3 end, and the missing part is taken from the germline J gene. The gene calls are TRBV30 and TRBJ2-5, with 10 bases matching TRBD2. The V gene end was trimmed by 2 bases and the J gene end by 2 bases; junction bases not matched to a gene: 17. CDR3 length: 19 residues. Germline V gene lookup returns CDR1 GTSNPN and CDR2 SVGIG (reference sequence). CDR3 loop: CAWSTSESGRASPQETQYF. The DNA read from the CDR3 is TGTGCCTGGAGTACCTCTGAGAGCGGGAGGGCATCCCCGCAAGAGACC.

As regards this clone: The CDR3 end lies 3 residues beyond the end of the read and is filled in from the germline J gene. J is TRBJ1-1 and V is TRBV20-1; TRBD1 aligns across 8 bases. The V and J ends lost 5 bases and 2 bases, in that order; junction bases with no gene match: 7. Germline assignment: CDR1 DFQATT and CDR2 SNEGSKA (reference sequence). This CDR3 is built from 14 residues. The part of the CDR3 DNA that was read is TGCAGTGCTTGGACAGGGAGGGGAAACACTGAA. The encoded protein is CSAWTGRGNTE. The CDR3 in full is CSAWTGRGNTEAFF.

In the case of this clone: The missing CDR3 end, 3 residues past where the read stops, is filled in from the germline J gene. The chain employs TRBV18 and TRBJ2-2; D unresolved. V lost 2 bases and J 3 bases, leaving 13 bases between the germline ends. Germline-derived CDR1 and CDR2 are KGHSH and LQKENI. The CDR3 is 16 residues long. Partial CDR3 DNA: TGTGCCAGCTCACCAAGTCTGCCAGACTACACCGGGGAG. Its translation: CASSPSLPDYTGE. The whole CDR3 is CASSPSLPDYTGELFF.

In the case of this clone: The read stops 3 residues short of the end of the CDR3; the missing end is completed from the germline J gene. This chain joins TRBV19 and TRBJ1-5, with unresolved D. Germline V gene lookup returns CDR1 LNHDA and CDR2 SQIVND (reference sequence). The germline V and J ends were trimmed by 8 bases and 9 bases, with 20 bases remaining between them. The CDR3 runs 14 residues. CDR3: CASGAGVRYRPQHF. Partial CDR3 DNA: TGTGCCAGTGGTGCCGGGGTTCGCTATCGGCCC.

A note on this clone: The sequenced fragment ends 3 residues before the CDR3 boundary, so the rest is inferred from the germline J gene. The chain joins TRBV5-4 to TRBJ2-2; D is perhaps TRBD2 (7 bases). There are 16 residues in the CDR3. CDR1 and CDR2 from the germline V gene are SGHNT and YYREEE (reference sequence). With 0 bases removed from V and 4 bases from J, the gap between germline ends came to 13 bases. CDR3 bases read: TGTGCCAGCAGCTTGGTATGGGGGGGGGCCACCGGGGAG. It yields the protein CASSLVWGGATGE. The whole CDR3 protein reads CASSLVWGGATGELFF.

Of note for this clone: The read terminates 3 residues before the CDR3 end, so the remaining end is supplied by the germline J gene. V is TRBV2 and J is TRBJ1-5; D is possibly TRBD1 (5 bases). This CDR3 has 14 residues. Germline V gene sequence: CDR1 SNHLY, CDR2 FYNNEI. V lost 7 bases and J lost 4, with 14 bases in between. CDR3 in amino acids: CASNVRAGNQPQHF. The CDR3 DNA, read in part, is TGTGCCAGCAACGTCAGGGCTGGGAATCAGCCC.

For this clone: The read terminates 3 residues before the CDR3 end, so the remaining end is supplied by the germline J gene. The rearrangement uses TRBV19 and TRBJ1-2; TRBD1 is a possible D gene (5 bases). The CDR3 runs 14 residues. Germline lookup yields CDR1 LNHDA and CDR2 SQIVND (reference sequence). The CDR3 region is CASTPGRGTDTYTF. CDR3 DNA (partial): TGTGCCAGTACTCCCGGGAGGGGAACAGATACC.